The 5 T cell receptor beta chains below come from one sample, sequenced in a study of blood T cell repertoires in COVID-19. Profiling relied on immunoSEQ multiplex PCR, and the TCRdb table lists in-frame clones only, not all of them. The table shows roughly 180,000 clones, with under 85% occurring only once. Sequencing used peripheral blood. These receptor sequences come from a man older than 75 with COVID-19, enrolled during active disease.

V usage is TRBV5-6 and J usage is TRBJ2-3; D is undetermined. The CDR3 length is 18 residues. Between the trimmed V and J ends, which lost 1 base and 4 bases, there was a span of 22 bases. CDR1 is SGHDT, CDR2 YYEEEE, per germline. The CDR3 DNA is TGTGCCAGCAGCTTGATCGGGTTAGTCGGTACCGCTGCAGATACGCAGTATTTT. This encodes CASSLIGLVGTAADTQYF. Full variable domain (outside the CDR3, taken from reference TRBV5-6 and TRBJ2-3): DAGVTQSPTHLIKTRGQQVTLRCSPKSGHDTVSWYQQALGQGPQFIFQYYEEEERQRGNFPDRFSGHQFPNYSSELNVNALLLGDSALYLCASSLIGLVGTAADTQYFGPGTRLTVL.

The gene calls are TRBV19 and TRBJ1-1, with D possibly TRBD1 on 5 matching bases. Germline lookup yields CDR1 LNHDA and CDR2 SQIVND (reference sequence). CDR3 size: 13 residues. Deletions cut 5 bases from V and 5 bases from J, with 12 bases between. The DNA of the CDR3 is TGTGCCAGTAGTCCCCGACAGTATACTGAAGCTTTCTTT. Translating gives CASSPRQYTEAFF.

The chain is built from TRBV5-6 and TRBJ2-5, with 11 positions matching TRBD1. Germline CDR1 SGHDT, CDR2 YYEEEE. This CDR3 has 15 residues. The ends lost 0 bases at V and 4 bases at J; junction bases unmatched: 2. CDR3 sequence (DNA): TGTGCCAGCAGCTTGGTCGGGACAGGGGGAGAGACCCAGTACTTC. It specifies CASSLVGTGGETQYF.

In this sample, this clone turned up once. Here the CDR3 DNA reads TGTGCCAGCAGTTTATCGGGCAGGTTTACAACTAATGAAAAACTGTTTTTT. It codes for CASSLSGRFTTNEKLFF. This rearrangement joins TRBV27 to TRBJ1-4; D gene uncertain. CDR3 length: 17 amino acids. Between the trimmed V and J ends, which lost 0 bases and 0 bases, there was a span of 11 bases. Germline CDR1 MNHEY, CDR2 SMNVEV (reference sequence).

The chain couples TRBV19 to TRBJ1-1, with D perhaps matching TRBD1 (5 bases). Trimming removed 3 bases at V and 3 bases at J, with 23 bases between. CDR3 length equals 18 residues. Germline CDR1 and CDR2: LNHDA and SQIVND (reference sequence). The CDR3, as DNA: TGTGCCAGTAGTATCGATCCCCGGTGGATAGGGGCGGACACTGAAGCTTTCTTT. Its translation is CASSIDPRWIGADTEAFF.